The clone carrying this T cell receptor beta chain came up many times. With 9 bases clipped from V and 3 bases from J, the junction kept 8 bases outside the gene matches. Germline CDR1 and CDR2: LGHDT and YNNKEL (reference sequence). The CDR3 spans 15 residues. This record belongs to a study of T-cell memory formation after mild COVID-19. One entry per CDR3 protein results from TCRdb running MiXCR on the 5' RACE reads. The sample has around 30,000 distinct CDR3 sequences, 12% seen once. The source material was PBMCs or a T cell subset sorted from them (not recorded which). This chain links TRBV3-1 with TRBJ2-3, with 11 bases lining up with TRBD2. This clonotype was sampled from an adult woman who had mild COVID-19 (a few samples of this study predate the infection). Cell type and time point are not known. The CDR3 spells CASKQGLAVTDTQYF. The CDR3 DNA reads TGTGCCAGTAAGCAGGGACTAGCGGTGACAGATACGCAGTATTTT.